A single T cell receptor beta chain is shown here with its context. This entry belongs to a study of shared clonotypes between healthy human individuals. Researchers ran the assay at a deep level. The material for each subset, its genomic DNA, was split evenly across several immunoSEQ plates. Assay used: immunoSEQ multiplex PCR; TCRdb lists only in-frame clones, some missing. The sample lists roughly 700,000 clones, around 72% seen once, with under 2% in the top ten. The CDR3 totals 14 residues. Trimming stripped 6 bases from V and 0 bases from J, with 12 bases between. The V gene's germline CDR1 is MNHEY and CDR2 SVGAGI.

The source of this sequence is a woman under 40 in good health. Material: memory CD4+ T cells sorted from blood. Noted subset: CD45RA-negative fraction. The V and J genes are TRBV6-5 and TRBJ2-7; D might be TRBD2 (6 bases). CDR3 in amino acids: CASRAGSTSYEQYF. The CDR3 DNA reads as TGTGCCAGCAGGGCGGGAAGTACCTCCTACGAGCAGTACTTC.